These 21 T cell receptor beta chains were sequenced from one sample in a study of beta chain features in type 1 diabetes. Whole-study results and caveats: Among patients with Type 1 diabetes, TCRB CDR3s were moderately but significantly shorter in every one of the four CD4+ subsets.

As every portion of the isolated RNA was reverse transcribed, the sequencing read expressed TCRB transcripts. The method was immunoSEQ multiplex PCR; TCRdb's version includes in-frame clones alone and lacks a portion of them. The sample includes tens of thousands of clones, under 45% of them seen just once. For these TCRs, the target antigens are not known. Sequenced input: Tregs from blood. The receptors stem from a man aged 30 to 45 with type 1 diabetes.

This chain uses TRBV7-2 with TRBJ2-7; 12 bases line up with TRBD2. The length of the CDR3 is 14 residues. V was pared by 5 bases and J by 11 bases, with 10 bases of the junction left unmatched. Germline V gives CDR1 SGHTA, CDR2 FQGNSA. Here the CDR3 DNA reads TGTGCCAGCAGCCCGCGGACTAGCGGGAATGCCGAGTACTTC. It encodes CASSPRTSGNAEYF.

This chain uses TRBV5-5 with TRBJ2-1, with 15 bases fitting TRBD2. CDR3 length equals 15 residues. CDR1 is SGHKS and CDR2 is YYEKEE in the germline V gene (reference sequence). The junction had 3 bases not matched to a gene; V was cut back by 4 bases and J by 7 bases. The CDR3 loop is CASSRGTSGRNEQFF. The CDR3 nucleotides read TGTGCCAGCAGCAGGGGGACTAGCGGGAGGAATGAGCAGTTCTTC.

The chain employs TRBV15 and TRBJ1-5; D perhaps matches TRBD1 (6 bases). CDR1 and CDR2 (germline): LNHNV, YYDKDF (reference sequence). This CDR3 region has 15 residues. The V end was cut by 3 bases, the J end by 4 bases, with 13 bases between. The CDR3 is CATSSWGHINQPQHF. In DNA, the CDR3 is TGTGCCACCAGCAGCTGGGGACACATTAATCAGCCCCAGCATTTT.

This clone has a single count. This chain joins TRBV7-9 and TRBJ2-1; D not resolved. The CDR3 has 11 residues. Germline lookup yields CDR1 SEHNR and CDR2 FQNEAQ (reference sequence). V lost 3 bases and J 9 bases, leaving 6 bases between the germline ends. CDR3 sequence: CASSLVGEQFF. The CDR3 bases are TGTGCCAGCAGCTTGGTCGGTGAGCAGTTCTTC.

The chain combines TRBV9 with TRBJ2-7, with TRBD1 as a possible D gene (6 bases). From germline, CDR1 is SGDLS and CDR2 YYNGEE. The CDR3 is made up of 14 amino acids. The germline V and J ends were trimmed by 3 bases and 2 bases, with 12 bases remaining between them. The DNA for the CDR3 is TGTGCCAGCAGCGCGACTGGGGACACCTACGAGCAGTACTTC. Translating it yields CASSATGDTYEQYF. Full variable domain (missing parts from reference TRBV9 and TRBJ2-7): DSGVTQTPKHLITATGQRVTLRCSPRSGDLSVYWYQQSLDQGLQFLIQYYNGEERAKGNILERFSAQQFPDLHSELNLSSLELGDSALYFCASSATGDTYEQYFGPGTRLTVT.

This clone has more than one count but fewer than ten. DNA for the CDR3: TGTGCCAGCAGCGTAGATGGAGGGCTGAACTCCTACAATGAGCAGTTCTTC. This codes for CASSVDGGLNSYNEQFF. The V gene is TRBV9, the J gene TRBJ2-1, with TRBD2 as a possible D gene (6 bases). V was cut by 0 bases and J by 0 bases, with 13 bases left in between. CDR3 length equals 17 residues. Germline V gives CDR1 SGDLS, CDR2 YYNGEE.

The rearrangement links TRBV2 to TRBJ1-5; maybe TRBD1 (5 bases). The CDR3 runs 18 residues. V lost 6 bases to trimming and J lost 8 bases, with 29 bases between them. Germline assignment: CDR1 SNHLY and CDR2 FYNNEI. The CDR3 here is CASRFSPPAVGGREPQHF. Here the CDR3 DNA reads TGTGCCAGCAGATTCTCTCCTCCGGCAGTGGGGGGACGAGAGCCCCAGCATTTT.

In nucleotides, the CDR3 is TGTGCCAGCAGCCAAGCTCTACCGACTAGCGGGAGGGCCACGATAAACATTCAGTACTTC. This codes for CASSQALPTSGRATINIQYF. V usage is TRBV4-2 and J usage is TRBJ2-4, with 14 bases matching TRBD2. The germline V gene has CDR1 LGHNA and CDR2 YNFKEQ. The V gene end was trimmed by 1 base and the J gene end by 6 bases; junction bases not matched to a gene: 14. The CDR3 totals 20 residues.

As to this clone: The sample has other DNA sequences that encode this CDR3 too. The V and J genes are TRBV5-1 and TRBJ2-7; 9 bases fit TRBD1. The CDR3 consists of 14 residues. Per germline, CDR1 SGHRS and CDR2 YFSETQ. V was clipped by 4 bases and J by 3 bases; unmatched bases: 5. The CDR3 DNA sequence: TGCGCCAGCAGCACCGGGACAGGGATCTACGAGCAGTACTTC. Translated: CASSTGTGIYEQYF.

In this sample, this clone turned up once. In DNA, the CDR3 is TGTGCCAGCAGTTACTCGAACCAGCAAGAGACCCAGTACTTC. Its translation is CASSYSNQQETQYF. The genes are TRBV6-5 and TRBJ2-5; D is uncertain. Per germline, CDR1 MNHEY and CDR2 SVGAGI. V dropped 0 bases and J dropped 2 bases, with 7 bases sitting between them. This CDR3 region has 14 residues.

This CDR3 reads CAWDRGNGNTIYF. Written as DNA, the CDR3 is TGTGCCTGGGACAGGGGAAATGGAAACACCATATATTTT. V usage is TRBV30 and J usage is TRBJ1-3, with 8 bases that match TRBD1. Germline V gene sequence: CDR1 GTSNPN, CDR2 SVGIG (reference sequence). CDR3 length: 13 residues. The V segment lost 5 bases and the J segment 3 bases; nucleotides outside the gene matches: 3.

V gene TRBV5-1 combines with J gene TRBJ2-5; the match to TRBD2 covers 14 bases. V was pared by 6 bases and J by 1 base, with 2 bases of the junction left unmatched. This CDR3 contains 15 residues. Germline loops: CDR1 SGHRS, CDR2 YFSETQ. In DNA, the CDR3 is TGCGCCAGCACGACTAGCGGGAGGGCCCAAGAGACCCAGTACTTC. Translated: CASTTSGRAQETQYF.

This clone was picked up a small number of times. CDR3 sequence: CSVRNTGGYEQYF. The CDR3 nucleotides are TGCAGCGTTAGAAATACAGGGGGATACGAGCAGTACTTC. The V gene is TRBV29-1, the J gene TRBJ2-7; 8 bases align to TRBD1. The V and J ends lost 5 bases and 4 bases, in that order; junction bases with no gene match: 7. This CDR3 is 13 amino acids long. CDR1 and CDR2 from the germline V gene are SQVTM and ANQGSEA.

The genes are TRBV7-2 and TRBJ2-2; a weak D match, TRBD2 (7 bases). Trimming shortened V by 10 bases and J by 5 bases, and 20 bases separated the two germline ends. This CDR3 has 15 amino acids. Germline V gene lookup returns CDR1 SGHTA and CDR2 FQGNSA. CDR3: CAIPASGGGTGELFF. CDR3 bases: TGTGCCATCCCCGCTAGCGGAGGGGGTACCGGGGAGCTGTTTTTT.

This clone was seen many times. The rearrangement uses TRBV7-9 and TRBJ1-4, with a possible D match to TRBD1 (5 bases). Germline V gene data show CDR1 as SEHNR and CDR2 as FQNEAQ (reference sequence). CDR3 length: 14 residues. The V end lost 1 base, the J end lost 8 bases, and 11 bases lay between the germline ends. The CDR3 protein is CASSLGQGEEKLFF. CDR3 in DNA: TGTGCCAGCAGCTTAGGCCAGGGTGAAGAAAAACTGTTTTTT.

The gene calls are TRBV18 and TRBJ2-2, with D perhaps matching TRBD2 (6 bases). V dropped 5 bases and J dropped 4 bases, with 11 bases sitting between them. Germline CDR1 KGHSH, CDR2 LQKENI. The CDR3 has 14 residues. The CDR3 region has the DNA TGTGCCAGCTCATTCCGGGAGCTCACCGGGGAGCTGTTTTTT. Translation: CASSFRELTGELFF.

This clone was counted a few times. The chain couples TRBV5-5 to TRBJ2-7; no firm D call. V was shortened by 5 bases and J by 0 bases, with 15 bases between the two germline ends. CDR3 length equals 15 residues. Per germline, CDR1 SGHKS and CDR2 YYEKEE (reference sequence). The CDR3 here is CASRISQADSYEQYF. CDR3 coding DNA: TGTGCCAGCAGAATATCTCAGGCAGACTCCTACGAGCAGTACTTC.

The rearrangement links TRBV2 to TRBJ1-1; weak D call: TRBD1 (6 bases). Looked up from germline, CDR1 is SNHLY and CDR2 is FYNNEI. Trimming cost V 4 bases and J 4 bases, with 13 bases left between them. This CDR3 is 14 amino acids long. The CDR3 sequence: CASSGGPPATEAFF. CDR3 DNA: TGTGCCAGCAGTGGGGGGCCACCTGCCACTGAAGCTTTCTTT.

The V call is TRBV5-1, the J call TRBJ2-1; a weak D match, TRBD1 (5 bases). Germline loops: CDR1 SGHRS, CDR2 YFSETQ. CDR3 length equals 11 residues. V was clipped by 4 bases and J by 8 bases, with 7 bases between them. The CDR3 DNA follows: TGCGCCAGCAGCGGGGCGTATGAGCAGTTCTTC. Amino acid sequence: CASSGAYEQFF.

The chain couples TRBV5-1 to TRBJ2-5; D is possibly TRBD2 (5 bases). Germline V CDR1 and CDR2: SGHRS, YFSETQ. Between the trimmed V and J ends, which lost 6 bases and 5 bases, there was a span of 17 bases. This CDR3 contains 14 residues. CDR3: CASTMSPSGETQYF. The CDR3 DNA reads TGCGCCAGCACGATGAGCCCTTCGGGGGAGACCCAGTACTTC.

The V and J genes are TRBV6-1 and TRBJ1-1, with no clear D. CDR3 length equals 15 residues. The V gene's germline CDR1 is MNHNS and CDR2 SASEGT. With 5 bases removed from V and 1 base from J, the gap between germline ends came to 14 bases. The CDR3 loop reads CASSKKSRGNTEAFF. The CDR3, as DNA: TGTGCCAGCAGTAAAAAGTCACGGGGGAACACTGAAGCTTTCTTT.